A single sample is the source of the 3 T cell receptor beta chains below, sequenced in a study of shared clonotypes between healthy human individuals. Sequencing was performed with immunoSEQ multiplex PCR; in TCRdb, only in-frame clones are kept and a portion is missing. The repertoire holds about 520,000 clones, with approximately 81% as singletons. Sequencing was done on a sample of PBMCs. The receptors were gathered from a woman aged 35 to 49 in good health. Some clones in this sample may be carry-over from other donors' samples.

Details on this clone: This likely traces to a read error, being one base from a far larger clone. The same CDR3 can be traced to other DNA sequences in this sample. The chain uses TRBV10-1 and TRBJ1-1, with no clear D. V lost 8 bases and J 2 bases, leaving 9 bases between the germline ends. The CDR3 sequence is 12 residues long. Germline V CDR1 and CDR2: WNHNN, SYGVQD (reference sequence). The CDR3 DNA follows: TGCGCCAGCGGGAACGGTAACACTGAAGCTTTCTTT. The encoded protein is CASGNGNTEAFF.

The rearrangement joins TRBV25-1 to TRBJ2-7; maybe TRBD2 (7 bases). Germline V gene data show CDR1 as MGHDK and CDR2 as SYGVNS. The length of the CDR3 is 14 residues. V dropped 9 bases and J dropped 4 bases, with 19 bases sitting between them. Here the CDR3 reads CARPTRGRGYEQYF. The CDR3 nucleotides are TGTGCCAGGCCGACGAGAGGGAGGGGGTACGAGCAGTACTTC.

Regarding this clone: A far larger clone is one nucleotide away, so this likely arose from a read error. This chain's CDR3 is CASSEAVGTGALQPQHF. CDR3 sequence (DNA): TGTGCCAGCAGTGAAGCGGTAGGGACAGGGGCTCTGCAGCCCCAGCATTTT. V usage is TRBV2 and J usage is TRBJ1-5; TRBD1 aligns across 10 bases. Trimming removed 0 bases from V and 7 bases from J; junction bases left unmatched: 9. From germline, CDR1 is SNHLY and CDR2 FYNNEI. CDR3 length: 17 amino acids.